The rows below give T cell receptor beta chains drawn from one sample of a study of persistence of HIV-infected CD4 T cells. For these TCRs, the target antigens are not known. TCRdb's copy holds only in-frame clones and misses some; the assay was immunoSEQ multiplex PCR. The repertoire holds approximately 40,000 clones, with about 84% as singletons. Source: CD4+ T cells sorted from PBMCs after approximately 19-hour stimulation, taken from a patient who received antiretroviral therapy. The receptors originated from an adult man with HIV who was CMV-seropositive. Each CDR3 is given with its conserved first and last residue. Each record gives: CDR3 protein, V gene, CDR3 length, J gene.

CASSLADRSLGYTF TRBV3-1/TRBV3-2 14 TRBJ1-2
CATSSTGGTEAFF TRBV15 13 TRBJ1-1
CASSHSGDGYTF TRBV4-2 12 TRBJ1-2
CASSPRLAGYSSYNEQFF TRBV18 18 TRBJ2-1
CASSPLMARDWDTQYF TRBV14 16 TRBJ2-3
CASSLRGGHTGELFF TRBV5-1 15 TRBJ2-2
CASSSIGGEQYF TRBV11-3 12 TRBJ2-7
CASSGSRAESNQPQHF TRBV6-1 16 TRBJ1-5
CASSQVGSGNTIYF TRBV3-1/TRBV3-2 14 TRBJ1-3
CASSLTRGPEQYF TRBV12-3/TRBV12-4 13 TRBJ2-7
CASSHAGTGNYGYTF TRBV6-6 15 TRBJ1-2
CASKRSPQGYTF TRBV28 12 TRBJ1-2
CASSPLAGLYNEQFF TRBV7-2 15 TRBJ2-1
CASSVRGQNNSPLHF TRBV19 15 TRBJ1-6
CASSRGTGVDTEAFF TRBV3-1/TRBV3-2 15 TRBJ1-1
CATSGGGRSTDTQYF TRBV24-1 15 TRBJ2-3
CASRDRGETEAFF TRBV4-1 13 TRBJ1-1
CASSLQGAQSYGYTF TRBV7-2 15 TRBJ1-2
CASRDRDGLTYEQYF TRBV5-8 15 TRBJ2-7
CASSQGTGGGYGYTF TRBV4-3 15 TRBJ1-2
CASSPRLARRTDTQYF TRBV7-2 16 TRBJ2-3
CSVRTGNSNQPQHF TRBV29-1 14 TRBJ1-5
CATSREGVYNEQFF TRBV15 14 TRBJ2-1
CASSQRTVGGEKLFF TRBV3-1/TRBV3-2 15 TRBJ1-4
CASSYPRDRSNQPQHF TRBV6-6 16 TRBJ1-5
CASSRWEAGELFF TRBV2 13 TRBJ2-2
CASSLEVWDTPNTDTQYF TRBV7-6 18 TRBJ2-3
CASSDSSLSGGYTF TRBV6-4 14 TRBJ1-2
CAWGTSRRGYTF TRBV30 12 TRBJ1-2
CASSPRSGGNTEAFF TRBV7-9 15 TRBJ1-1
CASSQDLGQGPGELFF TRBV4-2 16 TRBJ2-2
CASSLLAGGPRETQYF TRBV5-4 16 TRBJ2-5
CASSLGSGREETQYF TRBV5-1 15 TRBJ2-5
CASSYAGASSYEQYF TRBV6-2/TRBV6-3 15 TRBJ2-7
CASRPTGNQPQHF TRBV12-3/TRBV12-4 13 TRBJ1-5
CASSLRGGTGIYEQYF TRBV10-1 16 TRBJ2-7
CASSLQGGTYEQYF TRBV7-9 14 TRBJ2-7
CASSSSTGELFF TRBV7-6 12 TRBJ2-2
CASSLEGTGGTEAFF TRBV5-1 15 TRBJ1-1
CSLTPGEGYGYTF TRBV29-1 13 TRBJ1-2
CASTTGGKNIQYF TRBV7-9 13 TRBJ2-4
CASSLEGTSGRQYF TRBV5-4 14 TRBJ2-7